This T cell receptor (beta chain) was sequenced in a study of blood T cell repertoires in COVID-19. Study as a whole: T cells, B-cell-depleted T cells, or PBMCs provided the cDNA or gDNA that served as material.

Looked up from germline, CDR1 is MNHEY and CDR2 is SMNVEV (reference sequence). The V gene lost 5 bases and the J gene lost 0 bases, with 11 bases spanning the gap. This CDR3 is built from 16 residues. As processed by the authors: Amplification from reference gene primers served as the basis for estimated nucleated cell counts. Data came from immunoSEQ multiplex PCR; TCRdb stores just in-frame clones and leaves some out. D and trimming were read from the DNA, whereas the V and J calls and clone size are those reported in that table. The table includes 310,000 or so clones, 80% to 90% detected once. The sample was peripheral blood. The sequence derives from a woman aged 45 to 65 with acute or convalescent COVID-19. The J gene is TRBJ1-6, the V gene TRBV27; D perhaps matches TRBD1 (5 bases). The CDR3 here is CASSLGLTSYNSPLHF. Written as DNA, the CDR3 is TGTGCCAGCAGTCTGGGACTGACCTCCTATAATTCACCCCTCCACTTT.